The clone carrying this TCR beta chain was found a few times. Using RNA transcripts as the source, TCR beta CDR3 regions were amplified. HTBI primers were used for first-round RT-PCR of the TCR CDR3. TCRdb re-analysed the multiplex PCR reads in MiXCR, keeping a single row per CDR3 protein. The sample has hundreds of thousands of distinct CDR3 sequences; roughly 15% are singletons. The record originates from a study of T cells in Graves' hyperthyroidism and ophthalmopathy. The CDR3 consists of 15 residues. The V and J ends lost 3 bases and 3 bases, in that order; junction bases with no gene match: 7. CDR1 and CDR2 (germline): SEHNR, FQNEAQ (reference sequence). Absence of ophthalmopathy progression within 18 months defined stable Graves' hyperthyroidism.

The clonotype was recovered from a woman between 40 and 50 years old with Graves' hyperthyroidism. Sequencing input: blood. V and J are TRBV7-9 and TRBJ1-1; 7 bases line up with TRBD1. The CDR3 spells CASSFPQGLDTEAFF. For the CDR3, the DNA is TGTGCCAGCAGCTTTCCACAGGGGCTCGACACTGAAGCTTTCTTT.